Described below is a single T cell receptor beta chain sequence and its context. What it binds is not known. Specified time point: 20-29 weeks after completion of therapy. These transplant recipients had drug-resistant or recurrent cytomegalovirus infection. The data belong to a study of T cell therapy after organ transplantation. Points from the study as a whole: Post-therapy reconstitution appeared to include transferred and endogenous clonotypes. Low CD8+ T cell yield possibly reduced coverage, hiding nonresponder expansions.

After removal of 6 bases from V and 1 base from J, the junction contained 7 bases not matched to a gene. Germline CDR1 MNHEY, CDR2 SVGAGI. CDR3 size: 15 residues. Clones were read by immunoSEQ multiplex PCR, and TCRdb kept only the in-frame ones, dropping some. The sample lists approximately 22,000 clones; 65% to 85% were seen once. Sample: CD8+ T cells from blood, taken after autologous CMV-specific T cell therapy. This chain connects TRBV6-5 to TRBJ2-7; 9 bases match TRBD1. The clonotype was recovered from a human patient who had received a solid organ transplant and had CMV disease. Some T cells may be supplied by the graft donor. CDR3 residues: CASSLGQGMSYEQYF. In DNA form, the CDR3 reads TGTGCCAGCAGCCTTGGACAGGGGATGTCCTACGAGCAGTACTTC.